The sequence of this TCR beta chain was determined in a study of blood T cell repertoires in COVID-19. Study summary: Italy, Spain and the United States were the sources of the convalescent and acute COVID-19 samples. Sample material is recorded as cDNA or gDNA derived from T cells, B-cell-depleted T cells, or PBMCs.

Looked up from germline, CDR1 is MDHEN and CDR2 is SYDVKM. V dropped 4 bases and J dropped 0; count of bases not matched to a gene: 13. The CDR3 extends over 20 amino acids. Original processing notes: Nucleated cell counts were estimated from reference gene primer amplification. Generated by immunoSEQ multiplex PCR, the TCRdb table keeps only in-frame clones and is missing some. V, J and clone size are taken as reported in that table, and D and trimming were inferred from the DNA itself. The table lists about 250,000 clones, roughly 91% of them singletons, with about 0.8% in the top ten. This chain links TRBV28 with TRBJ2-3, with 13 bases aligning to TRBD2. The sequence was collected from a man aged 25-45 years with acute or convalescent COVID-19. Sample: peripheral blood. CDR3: CASSSWTSGGLPSSTDTQYF. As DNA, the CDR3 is TGTGCCAGCAGTTCATGGACTAGCGGGGGTCTACCCTCTAGCACAGATACGCAGTATTTT.